Presented here are 31 T cell receptor beta chains from one specimen sequenced in a study of beta chain features in type 1 diabetes (dated by TCRdb to the late 2010s). Library preparation used the immunoSEQ multiplex PCR assay. The entire amount of isolated RNA was reverse transcribed using the High Capacity cDNA Reverse Transcription Kit, so the sequenced TCRB transcripts were expressed ones. TCRdb retrieved this table from immuneACCESS and kept in-frame rearrangements only. Not all clones are present; in checked studies, unresolved V genes account for under half, and no reason is known for the remainder. For this sample there are some 900,000 clones; 17% appear just once. Of the sample, 0.02% to 0.025% falls within the top ten clones. Input material: naive CD4+ T cells from blood. Per the publication, the cell subset or site label means: true naive CD4+ T cells. The receptors come from a young woman in good health.

This clone was seen a few times. V and J are TRBV28 and TRBJ2-1, with 8 bases matching TRBD2. Germline V CDR1 and CDR2: MDHEN, SYDVKM. Unmatched junction bases numbered 6, after V lost 6 bases and J lost 5 bases. The CDR3 is made up of 14 amino acids. The CDR3 is CASRVAGTNNEQFF. The DNA of the CDR3 is TGTGCCAGCAGAGTAGCGGGAACTAACAATGAGCAGTTCTTC. The variable domain in full, completed from reference TRBV28 and TRBJ2-1, reads DVKVTQSSRYLVKRTGEKVFLECVQDMDHENMFWYRQDPGLGLRLIYFSYDVKMKEKGDIPEGYSVSREKKERFSLILESASTNQTSMYLCASRVAGTNNEQFFGPGTRLTVL.

The rearrangement uses TRBV6-6 and TRBJ2-1; 14 nucleotides line up with TRBD2. V shed 8 bases and J 9 bases; nucleotides not matched to a gene: 9. This CDR3 is built from 15 residues. Germline V gene sequence: CDR1 MNHNY, CDR2 SVGAGI (reference sequence). CDR3 amino acids: CASRPRLAGGSEQFF. In nucleotides, the CDR3 is TGTGCCAGCCGCCCGAGACTAGCGGGAGGGTCTGAGCAGTTCTTC.

The chain links TRBV19 to TRBJ1-5; D remains ambiguous. Germline loops: CDR1 LNHDA, CDR2 SQIVND (reference sequence). The CDR3 is 15 residues long. Deletions cut 2 bases from V and 1 base from J, with 9 bases between. DNA for the CDR3: TGTGCCAGTAGTATACCGAGATCAAGCAATCAGCCCCAGCATTTT. This translates into CASSIPRSSNQPQHF. Full variable domain (missing parts from reference TRBV19 and TRBJ1-5): DGGITQSPKYLFRKEGQNVTLSCEQNLNHDAMYWYRQDPGQGLRLIYYSQIVNDFQKGDIAEGYSVSREKKESFPLTVTSAQKNPTAFYLCASSIPRSSNQPQHFGDGTRLSIL.

This clone occurred a few times. V usage is TRBV7-2 and J usage is TRBJ2-7; tentatively, D is TRBD2 (5 bases). This CDR3 is 15 amino acids long. V was trimmed by 1 base and J by 1 base, leaving 11 bases between them. Germline-derived CDR1 and CDR2 are SGHTA and FQGNSA. In DNA, the CDR3 is TGTGCCAGCAGCTTAGTAGATGGCGGGTCCTACGAGCAGTACTTC. Protein sequence: CASSLVDGGSYEQYF.

The J gene is TRBJ2-7, the V gene TRBV10-3; tentative D call: TRBD2 (5 bases). Trimming took 0 bases from V and 2 from J, leaving 8 bases between them. Germline CDR1 ENHRY, CDR2 SYGVKD. The CDR3 consists of 14 residues. The CDR3 region has the DNA TGTGCCATCAGTGAGTCGGGAGTCACCTACGAGCAGTACTTC. Protein product: CAISESGVTYEQYF.

The chain couples TRBV7-9 to TRBJ2-7; D is undetermined. This CDR3 spans 14 amino acids. Germline V gene sequence: CDR1 SEHNR, CDR2 FQNEAQ (reference sequence). The V end was cut by 5 bases, the J end by 7 bases, with 18 bases between. CDR3 nucleotides: TGTGCCAGCAGCCCGGGCATGCGACCTACGGAGCAGTACTTC. The encoded protein is CASSPGMRPTEQYF.

The chain uses TRBV19 and TRBJ1-5; D ambiguous. The V gene lost 1 base and the J gene lost 2 bases, with 6 bases spanning the gap. Germline values: CDR1 LNHDA, CDR2 SQIVND (reference sequence). This CDR3 spans 14 amino acids. The CDR3 DNA follows: TGTGCCAGTAGTATAGGTAGTGGCAATCAGCCCCAGCATTTT. It yields the protein CASSIGSGNQPQHF.

The chain links TRBV5-6 to TRBJ2-3; the D gene is possibly TRBD1 (5 bases). Germline V gene sequence: CDR1 SGHDT, CDR2 YYEEEE. The CDR3 is made up of 15 amino acids. V dropped 0 bases and J dropped 0 bases, with 8 bases sitting between them. Here the CDR3 reads CASSLGQYSTDTQYF. CDR3 sequence (DNA): TGTGCCAGCAGCTTGGGACAGTATAGCACAGATACGCAGTATTTT.

V usage is TRBV2 and J usage is TRBJ2-7; 11 positions agree with TRBD2. V lost 4 bases and J lost 3; bases outside the gene matches: 5. The length of the CDR3 is 15 residues. Germline CDR1 SNHLY, CDR2 FYNNEI. Here the CDR3 DNA reads TGTGCCAGCAGTGCGTCCGGGACTAGCGGCTACGAGCAGTACTTC. Its translation is CASSASGTSGYEQYF.

V usage is TRBV6-5 and J usage is TRBJ2-7, with D perhaps matching TRBD1 (5 bases). The length of the CDR3 is 14 residues. Deletions cut 8 bases from V and 3 bases from J, with 17 bases between. In germline, CDR1 is MNHEY, CDR2 SVGAGI. Here the CDR3 DNA reads TGTGCCAGCCAAGACAGCCCAGCAGGCTACGAGCAGTACTTC. Translated: CASQDSPAGYEQYF.

This clone was seen a handful of times. The chain has TRBV19 and TRBJ2-1; D gene uncertain. There are 12 residues in the CDR3. With 6 bases removed from V and 4 bases from J, the gap between germline ends came to 7 bases. Germline CDR1 reads LNHDA; CDR2 reads SQIVND (reference sequence). The CDR3 here is CASRAAYNEQFF. For the CDR3, the DNA is TGTGCCAGTAGGGCGGCATACAATGAGCAGTTCTTC.

The gene calls are TRBV7-9 and TRBJ1-1; D is undetermined. The ends were cut back, 4 bases at V and 1 base at J, with 7 bases in the middle. This CDR3 spans 13 amino acids. Germline V gene sequence: CDR1 SEHNR, CDR2 FQNEAQ (reference sequence). CDR3 nucleotide sequence: TGTGCCAGCAGCTCCCATACGAACACTGAAGCTTTCTTT. Protein sequence: CASSSHTNTEAFF.

This chain uses TRBV5-1 with TRBJ2-3; unclear D gene. CDR1 SGHRS and CDR2 YFSETQ come from the germline V gene. This CDR3 has 14 residues. V was pared by 2 bases and J by 1 base, with 8 bases between. CDR3 region: CASSLSARTDTQYF. As DNA, the CDR3 is TGCGCCAGCAGCTTAAGCGCGCGCACAGATACGCAGTATTTT.

This chain connects TRBV27 to TRBJ2-1, with 7 bases lining up with TRBD1. The CDR3 is 14 residues long. V gave up 7 bases and J gave up 4 bases; unmatched junction bases: 7. CDR1 is MNHEY and CDR2 is SMNVEV in the germline V gene (reference sequence). This CDR3 reads CASTPGQTYNEQFF. The CDR3 nucleotides read TGTGCCAGCACTCCGGGACAGACTTACAATGAGCAGTTCTTC.

The V call is TRBV5-6, the J call TRBJ2-2, with 8 bases aligning to TRBD2. Trimming took 4 bases from V and 8 from J; bases not matched to a gene: 13. This CDR3 has 16 residues. Germline V gives CDR1 SGHDT, CDR2 YYEEEE. CDR3 DNA sequence: TGTGCCAGCAGCCCCCCTGGAGCGGGAGTTCGGGGGGAGCTGTTTTTT. Protein product: CASSPPGAGVRGELFF.

The DNA of the CDR3 is TGTGCCAGTGGGACGGTTAGCTTGCAGTTCTTC. Translation gives CASGTVSLQFF. The chain links TRBV19 to TRBJ2-1; the D call may be TRBD1 or TRBD2 (5 bases each). Trimming left V 8 bases short and J 12 bases short, with 14 bases between. Germline CDR1 reads LNHDA; CDR2 reads SQIVND (reference sequence). This CDR3 is built from 11 residues.

This sequence joins TRBV15 and TRBJ1-2; D gene unclear. V dropped 5 bases and J dropped 4 bases, with 11 bases sitting between them. CDR1 and CDR2 (germline): LNHNV, YYDKDF (reference sequence). This CDR3 comprises 13 residues. DNA for the CDR3: TGTGCCACCAGCGGTAACAGAGCCTATGGCTACACCTTC. This sequence encodes CATSGNRAYGYTF.

This rearrangement joins TRBV7-2 to TRBJ2-1, with D unclear. Germline values: CDR1 SGHTA, CDR2 FQGNSA. CDR3 length equals 12 residues. The germline V and J ends were trimmed by 0 bases and 10 bases, with 7 bases remaining between them. The CDR3 DNA is TGTGCCAGCAGCTTAGCGAGCCAGGAGCAGTTCTTC. It encodes CASSLASQEQFF.

This chain links TRBV7-6 with TRBJ2-5, with D possibly being TRBD1 (6 bases). This CDR3 comprises 17 residues. V lost 4 bases, J lost 6 bases, and 24 bases lay in between. From germline, CDR1 is SGHVS and CDR2 FNYEAQ. The CDR3 coding sequence is TGTGCCAGCAGCTCAAGTATCGGGTCAGGGGACGTGAAGACCCAGTACTTC. This sequence encodes CASSSSIGSGDVKTQYF.

In regard to this clone: At the DNA level, this CDR3 is encoded by other sequences in the same sample as well. V gene TRBV9 combines with J gene TRBJ1-1, with D unresolved. The germline V and J ends were trimmed by 0 bases and 0 bases, with 3 bases remaining between them. Germline V gene data show CDR1 as SGDLS and CDR2 as YYNGEE. The CDR3 is made up of 13 amino acids. The CDR3: CASSVGMNTEAFF. CDR3 DNA sequence: TGTGCCAGCAGCGTAGGGATGAACACTGAAGCTTTCTTT.

The chain uses TRBV28 and TRBJ2-1; D possibly corresponds to TRBD1 (6 bases). This CDR3 has 14 amino acids. V was clipped by 3 bases and J by 7 bases, with 13 bases between them. Germline-derived CDR1 and CDR2 are MDHEN and SYDVKM. CDR3 DNA: TGTGCCAGCAGTTTCGTGCAGGGGCGGAATGAGCAGTTCTTC. Translating gives CASSFVQGRNEQFF.

V usage is TRBV7-2 and J usage is TRBJ1-1; tentative D call: TRBD1 (5 bases). Germline V gene lookup returns CDR1 SGHTA and CDR2 FQGNSA. V shed 5 bases and J shed 1 base, with 5 bases lying between them. There are 12 residues in the CDR3. Here the CDR3 DNA reads TGTGCCAGCAGCGACAGGAACACTGAAGCTTTCTTT. Translation gives CASSDRNTEAFF. Using reference TRBV7-2 and TRBJ1-1 for the parts outside the CDR3, the full variable domain is GAGVSQSPSNKVTEKGKDVELRCDPISGHTALYWYRQSLGQGLEFLIYFQGNSAPDKSGLPSDRFSAERTGGSVSTLTIQRTQQEDSAVYLCASSDRNTEAFFGQGTRLTVV.

The V and J genes are TRBV4-2 and TRBJ2-2; 8 nucleotides agree with TRBD2. The V segment lost 1 base and the J segment 5 bases; nucleotides outside the gene matches: 9. This CDR3 contains 17 residues. Per germline, CDR1 LGHNA and CDR2 YNFKEQ. As DNA, the CDR3 is TGTGCCAGCAGCCAAGCCCGGGGGGGACTTCTTACCGGGGAGCTGTTTTTT. Translating gives CASSQARGGLLTGELFF.

This clone was counted only a few times. V gene TRBV27 combines with J gene TRBJ1-5; perhaps TRBD1 as D (6 bases). CDR3 length equals 14 residues. V was clipped by 6 bases and J by 3 bases, with 12 bases between them. Germline V gives CDR1 MNHEY, CDR2 SMNVEV (reference sequence). CDR3 nucleotides: TGTGCCAGCAGCCCAAGGGACAACAATCAGCCCCAGCATTTT. Translating gives CASSPRDNNQPQHF.

As to this clone: The same CDR3 also results from other DNA sequences found in this sample. The genes are TRBV15 and TRBJ1-1; tentatively, D is TRBD1 (6 bases). Germline CDR1 is LNHNV and CDR2 is YYDKDF (reference sequence). The CDR3 covers 13 residues. With 1 base removed from V and 5 bases from J, the gap between germline ends came to 8 bases. CDR3 loop: CATSRVRGTEAFF. The CDR3 DNA is TGTGCCACCAGCAGAGTCAGGGGAACTGAAGCTTTCTTT.

The chain couples TRBV7-9 to TRBJ1-4; D might be TRBD1 (6 bases). Germline assignment: CDR1 SEHNR and CDR2 FQNEAQ (reference sequence). This CDR3 region has 17 residues. V lost 4 bases and J lost 4, with 19 bases in between. CDR3 loop: CASSSYDRQVYNEKLFF. CDR3 coding DNA: TGTGCCAGCAGCTCGTACGACAGGCAAGTTTATAATGAAAAACTGTTTTTT.

This clone was seen a handful of times. The chain links TRBV7-2 to TRBJ1-3, with D perhaps TRBD1 (5 bases). The CDR3 contains 15 residues. V shed 1 base and J shed 3 bases, with 10 bases lying between them. Germline assignment: CDR1 SGHTA and CDR2 FQGNSA. CDR3: CASSLGGAYGNTIYF. The CDR3 DNA is TGTGCCAGCAGCTTAGGGGGCGCGTATGGAAACACCATATATTTT.

Only a few counts were recorded for this clone. The chain carries TRBV20-1 and TRBJ1-2; no clear D gene. CDR3 length equals 11 residues. Germline V lookup: CDR1 DFQATT, CDR2 SNEGSKA (reference sequence). CDR3 region: CSSGPHYGYTF. For the CDR3, the DNA is TGCAGCTCCGGGCCCCACTATGGCTACACCTTC.

J is TRBJ2-5 and V is TRBV15, with D maybe TRBD1 (5 bases). Germline CDR1 is LNHNV and CDR2 is YYDKDF (reference sequence). The V gene lost 1 base and the J gene lost 2 bases, with 8 bases spanning the gap. This CDR3 is 14 amino acids long. CDR3 residues: CATSRGGSQETQYF. The CDR3 DNA sequence: TGTGCCACCAGCAGAGGGGGCAGTCAAGAGACCCAGTACTTC.

This clone was recorded a few times. This chain connects TRBV7-2 to TRBJ2-1; 9 nucleotides match TRBD2. The V gene's germline CDR1 is SGHTA and CDR2 FQGNSA. V shed 6 bases, J shed 6 bases, and the junction held 9 bases outside the gene matches. The CDR3 contains 15 residues. CDR3 protein: CASRRSPGLANEQFF. In nucleotides, the CDR3 is TGTGCCAGCAGACGAAGCCCGGGACTAGCCAATGAGCAGTTCTTC.

V and J are TRBV19 and TRBJ2-7, with 14 bases matching TRBD2. This CDR3 is 17 amino acids long. J was trimmed by 0 bases and V by 6 bases; bases with no gene match: 7. Looked up from germline, CDR1 is LNHDA and CDR2 is SQIVND (reference sequence). DNA of the CDR3: TGTGCCAGTAGCCTGGGACTAGCGGGAGTCGGCTCCTACGAGCAGTACTTC. This gives the protein CASSLGLAGVGSYEQYF.